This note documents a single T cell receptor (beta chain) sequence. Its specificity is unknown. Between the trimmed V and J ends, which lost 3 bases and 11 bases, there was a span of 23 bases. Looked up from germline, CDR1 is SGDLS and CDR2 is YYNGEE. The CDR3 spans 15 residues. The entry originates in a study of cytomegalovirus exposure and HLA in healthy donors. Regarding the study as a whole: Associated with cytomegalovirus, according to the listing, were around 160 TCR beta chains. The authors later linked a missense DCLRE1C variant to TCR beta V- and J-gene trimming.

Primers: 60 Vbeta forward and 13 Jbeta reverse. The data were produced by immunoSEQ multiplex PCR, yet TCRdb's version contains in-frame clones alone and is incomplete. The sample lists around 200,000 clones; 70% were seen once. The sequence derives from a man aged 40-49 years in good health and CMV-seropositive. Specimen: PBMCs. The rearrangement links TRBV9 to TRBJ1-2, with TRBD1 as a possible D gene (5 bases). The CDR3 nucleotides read TGTGCCAGCAGCGGCCAGGGAGGGACCGGGTCTGGGTACACCTTC. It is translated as CASSGQGGTGSGYTF.